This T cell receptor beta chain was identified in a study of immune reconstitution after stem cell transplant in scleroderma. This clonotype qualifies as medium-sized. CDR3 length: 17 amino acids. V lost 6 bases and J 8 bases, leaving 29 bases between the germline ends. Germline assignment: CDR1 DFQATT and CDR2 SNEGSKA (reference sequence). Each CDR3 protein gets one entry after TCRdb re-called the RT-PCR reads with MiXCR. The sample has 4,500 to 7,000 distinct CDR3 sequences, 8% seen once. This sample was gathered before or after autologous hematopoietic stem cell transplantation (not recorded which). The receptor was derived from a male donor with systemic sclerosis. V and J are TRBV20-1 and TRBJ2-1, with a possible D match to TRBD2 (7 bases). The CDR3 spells CSAAKGGGGRRGDEQFF. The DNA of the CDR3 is TGCAGTGCCGCCAAGGGGGGCGGGGGCCGTAGAGGCGATGAGCAGTTCTTC.